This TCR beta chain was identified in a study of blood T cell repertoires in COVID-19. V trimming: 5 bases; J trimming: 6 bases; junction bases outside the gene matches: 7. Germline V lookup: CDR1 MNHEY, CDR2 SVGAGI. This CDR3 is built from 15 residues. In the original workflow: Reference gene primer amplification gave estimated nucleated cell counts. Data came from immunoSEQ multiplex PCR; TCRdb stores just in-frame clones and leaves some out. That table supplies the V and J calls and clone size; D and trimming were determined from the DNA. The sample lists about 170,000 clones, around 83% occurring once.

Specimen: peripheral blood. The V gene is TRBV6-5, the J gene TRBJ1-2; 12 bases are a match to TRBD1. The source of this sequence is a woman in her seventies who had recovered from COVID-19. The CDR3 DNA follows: TGTGCCAGCAGTCCTCCGGGACAGGGGGCGCATGGCTACACCTTC. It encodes CASSPPGQGAHGYTF.